Each of the 32 T cell receptor beta chains below was sequenced from the same sample in a study of cytomegalovirus exposure and HLA in healthy donors. The PCR had 60 Vbeta and 13 Jbeta primers. Method: immunoSEQ multiplex PCR; TCRdb's copy keeps in-frame clones and lacks some. This repertoire shows about 140,000 clones, about 80% found once; its top ten account for about 3.8%. Sequencing was carried out using PBMCs. All receptors come from a young man in good health and CMV-seronegative.

The chain carries TRBV10-1 and TRBJ2-3; D gene unclear. Trimming cost V 3 bases and J 1 base, with 8 bases left between them. This CDR3 has 14 amino acids. Germline V gene data show CDR1 as WNHNN and CDR2 as SYGVQD (reference sequence). The CDR3 DNA follows: TGCGCCAGCAGTGATGAGAGTGGCACAGATACGCAGTATTTT. It codes for CASSDESGTDTQYF.

V gene TRBV30 combines with J gene TRBJ1-3; the D is unclear. Germline CDR1 GTSNPN, CDR2 SVGIG (reference sequence). V was cut by 4 bases and J by 4 bases, with 11 bases left in between. The CDR3 is made up of 13 amino acids. The CDR3, as DNA: TGTGCCTGGACTGGACTCGTGGGAAACACCATATATTTT. Translation: CAWTGLVGNTIYF. The full variable domain, completed using reference TRBV30 and TRBJ1-3, is SQTIHQWPATLVQPVGSPLSLECTVEGTSNPNLYWYRQAAGRGLQLLFYSVGIGQISSEVPQNLSASRPQDRQFILSSKKLLLSDSGFYLCAWTGLVGNTIYFGEGSWLTVV.

V is TRBV28 and J is TRBJ1-1; a weak D match, TRBD1 (5 bases). The V gene lost 8 bases and the J gene lost 0 bases, with 10 bases spanning the gap. The CDR3 spans 13 residues. Germline lookup yields CDR1 MDHEN and CDR2 SYDVKM. The CDR3 region has the DNA TGTGCCAGCTTTGACAGACTGAACACTGAAGCTTTCTTT. It codes for CASFDRLNTEAFF.

The chain employs TRBV4-1 and TRBJ2-3; 8 positions agree with TRBD2. CDR3 length: 20 residues. Germline lookup yields CDR1 MGHRA and CDR2 YSYEKL. V lost 1 base and J lost 3; bases outside the gene matches: 18. The DNA of the CDR3 is TGCGCCAGCAGCCAAGTGTTTGGGCCGGGGGGGCCGTTTTCGACAGATACGCAGTATTTT. This sequence encodes CASSQVFGPGGPFSTDTQYF.

The table lists this clone with a few counts. The chain has TRBV9 and TRBJ1-5, with unresolved D. The CDR3 has 17 amino acids. The germline V gene has CDR1 SGDLS and CDR2 YYNGEE. Trimming removed 3 bases at V and 1 base at J, with 17 bases between. CDR3 nucleotides: TGTGCCAGCAGCGCCCGAGACACGGGGAAGAGCAATCAGCCCCAGCATTTT. Protein sequence: CASSARDTGKSNQPQHF.

The chain couples TRBV5-4 to TRBJ2-2; TRBD2 aligns across 8 bases. With V trimmed by 4 bases and J by 4 bases, 9 bases remained unmatched. The CDR3 is 16 residues long. Germline V lookup: CDR1 SGHNT, CDR2 YYREEE (reference sequence). CDR3 in amino acids: CASSPPRRGGTGELFF. The DNA for the CDR3 is TGTGCCAGCAGCCCCCCCCGCCGGGGGGGCACCGGGGAGCTGTTTTTT.

V usage is TRBV11-2 and J usage is TRBJ1-4, with D perhaps TRBD1 (6 bases). Looked up from germline, CDR1 is SGHAT and CDR2 is FQNNGV. The V and J ends lost 5 bases and 7 bases respectively, with 20 bases between them. The CDR3 length is 16 residues. CDR3 residues: CASSPPTGSGSEKLFF. The CDR3 nucleotides are TGTGCCAGCAGCCCCCCTACAGGGTCGGGAAGTGAAAAACTGTTTTTT.

DNA for the CDR3: TGTGCCAGCAGTTCCTCCGGAGGAGGACAGAGGGGCTACACCTTC. It is translated as CASSSSGGGQRGYTF. V gene TRBV28 combines with J gene TRBJ1-2, with a possible D match to TRBD1 (6 bases). The CDR3 extends over 15 amino acids. Germline V gives CDR1 MDHEN, CDR2 SYDVKM. V lost 4 bases and J 8 bases, leaving 20 bases between the germline ends.

This chain connects TRBV18 to TRBJ1-5; 10 positions match TRBD1. V gave up 3 bases and J gave up 1 base; unmatched junction bases: 3. This CDR3 has 16 amino acids. CDR1 is KGHSH, CDR2 LQKENI, per germline. Here the CDR3 reads CASSPTGGWSNQPQHF. CDR3 sequence (DNA): TGTGCCAGCTCACCGACAGGGGGCTGGAGCAATCAGCCCCAGCATTTT.

The gene calls are TRBV4-1 and TRBJ2-5; 13 nucleotides line up with TRBD2. The J call could be wrong; TRBJ2-7 is a better fit for the DNA end. Germline CDR1 reads MGHRA; CDR2 reads YSYEKL. This CDR3 has 16 residues. The CDR3 here is CASSQGLAGGSYEQYF. CDR3 in DNA: TGCGCCAGCAGCCAAGGACTAGCGGGAGGCTCCTACGAGCAGTACTTC.

The gene calls are TRBV29-1 and TRBJ1-1; D might be TRBD1 (6 bases). V was pared by 3 bases and J by 6 bases, with 11 bases between. CDR1 is SQVTM, CDR2 ANQGSEA, per germline. The length of the CDR3 is 12 residues. The CDR3 sequence: CSVERGRAEAFF. Written as DNA, the CDR3 is TGCAGCGTTGAGAGGGGGAGGGCTGAAGCTTTCTTT.

The rearrangement joins TRBV19 to TRBJ1-2, with D unclear. V dropped 7 bases and J dropped 3 bases, with 15 bases sitting between them. The CDR3 sequence is 14 residues long. Germline V lookup: CDR1 LNHDA, CDR2 SQIVND (reference sequence). The CDR3 region has the DNA TGTGCCAGTACCCCGACGAGGAAGGACTATGGCTACACCTTC. It is translated as CASTPTRKDYGYTF. Variable domain in full (rest from reference TRBV19 and TRBJ1-2): DGGITQSPKYLFRKEGQNVTLSCEQNLNHDAMYWYRQDPGQGLRLIYYSQIVNDFQKGDIAEGYSVSREKKESFPLTVTSAQKNPTAFYLCASTPTRKDYGYTFGSGTRLTVV.

This clone was recorded once. The V gene is TRBV9, the J gene TRBJ1-1; D not resolved. The V gene lost 0 bases and the J gene lost 1 base, with 16 bases spanning the gap. The germline CDR1 and CDR2 sequences are SGDLS and YYNGEE. The CDR3 loop spans 17 amino acids. The chain's CDR3 is CASSVDPPGRSNTEAFF. DNA of the CDR3: TGTGCCAGCAGCGTAGACCCGCCGGGTCGGTCGAACACTGAAGCTTTCTTT.

The CDR3 sequence is CASSLWGGSSPGEQYF. CDR3 nucleotide sequence: TGTGCCAGCAGTTTATGGGGCGGGAGTTCCCCTGGCGAGCAGTACTTC. This chain connects TRBV28 to TRBJ2-7; 7 bases line up with TRBD2. The CDR3 covers 16 residues. The V gene's germline CDR1 is MDHEN and CDR2 SYDVKM. V lost 0 bases to trimming and J lost 6 bases; unmatched junction nucleotides: 11.

The chain carries TRBV7-3 and TRBJ1-1; 8 nucleotides match TRBD1. This CDR3 is 19 amino acids long. V lost 3 bases and J lost 3; bases outside the gene matches: 18. CDR1 is SGHTA, CDR2 FQGTGA, per germline. CDR3 coding DNA: TGTGCCAGCAGCTTCGGGGCTAACGGACAGGGCGCGCCGTACACTGAAGCTTTCTTT. Amino acids: CASSFGANGQGAPYTEAFF. The variable domain in full, completed from reference TRBV7-3 and TRBJ1-1, reads GAGVSQTPSNKVTEKGKYVELRCDPISGHTALYWYRQSLGQGPEFLIYFQGTGAADDSGLPNDRFFAVRPEGSVSTLKIQRTERGDSAVYLCASSFGANGQGAPYTEAFFGQGTRLTVV.

This clone was detected a few times. The chain uses TRBV28 and TRBJ2-7, with 7 bases that match TRBD1. The CDR3 loop spans 17 amino acids. Germline trimming cut 4 bases from V and 2 bases from J; bases unmatched to any gene: 14. The germline V gene has CDR1 MDHEN and CDR2 SYDVKM. The CDR3 DNA reads as TGTGCCAGCAGTTGTGGGGCTGGGCGACAGGGTGCCTACGAGCAGTACTTC. Its translation: CASSCGAGRQGAYEQYF.

J is TRBJ2-1 and V is TRBV7-9, with D perhaps TRBD2 (6 bases). The V and J ends lost 5 bases and 12 bases respectively, with 17 bases between them. CDR3 length equals 13 residues. Germline CDR1 is SEHNR and CDR2 is FQNEAQ (reference sequence). CDR3 residues: CASSDSVSGLQFF. The CDR3 DNA is TGTGCCAGCAGCGATTCCGTAAGCGGGTTGCAGTTCTTC.

This chain uses TRBV6-5 with TRBJ2-5; perhaps TRBD2 as D (6 bases). The V end was cut by 5 bases, the J end by 11 bases, with 15 bases between. Germline assignment: CDR1 MNHEY and CDR2 SVGAGI. CDR3 length: 12 residues. The CDR3 DNA reads TGTGCCAGCAGTGCCCGGACGGGGGAGCAGTACTTC. This codes for CASSARTGEQYF.

The rearrangement uses TRBV6-5 and TRBJ1-6, with 8 bases that match TRBD1. The CDR3 is 15 amino acids. The V and J ends lost 6 bases and 8 bases, in that order; junction bases with no gene match: 9. CDR1 MNHEY and CDR2 SVGAGI come from the germline V gene. CDR3: CASSYDRGRDSPLHF. The CDR3 coding sequence is TGTGCCAGCAGCTACGACAGGGGTCGGGATTCACCCCTCCACTTT.

The chain combines TRBV28 with TRBJ2-7; 8 bases are a match to TRBD2. The CDR3 is made up of 15 amino acids. The germline V gene encodes CDR1 MDHEN and CDR2 SYDVKM. The V segment lost 3 bases and the J segment 0 bases; nucleotides outside the gene matches: 4. The CDR3 DNA sequence: TGTGCCAGCAGTTTGACTAGCGCCGGCTCCTACGAGCAGTACTTC. Residues: CASSLTSAGSYEQYF.

This sequence joins TRBV19 and TRBJ1-6; the D gene is possibly TRBD1 (6 bases). The CDR3 covers 14 residues. Trimming shortened V by 5 bases and J by 10 bases, and 15 bases separated the two germline ends. Germline V gene sequence: CDR1 LNHDA, CDR2 SQIVND (reference sequence). CDR3 protein: CASSHRDTDSPLHF. The CDR3 region has the DNA TGTGCCAGTAGTCATCGGGACACAGACTCACCCCTCCACTTT.

About this clone itself: Other DNA sequences within the sample encode an identical CDR3. The chain has TRBV6-1 and TRBJ2-7, with a possible D match to TRBD2 (6 bases). Germline CDR1 reads MNHNS; CDR2 reads SASEGT. V lost 0 bases and J lost 3, with 15 bases in between. CDR3 length equals 16 residues. The CDR3 protein is CASSEAGTGTYYEQYF. CDR3 nucleotide sequence: TGTGCCAGCAGTGAAGCGGGAACCGGGACTTACTACGAGCAGTACTTC.

J is TRBJ1-2 and V is TRBV5-6, with TRBD1 matching over 9 bases. The CDR3 extends over 14 amino acids. J was trimmed by 8 bases and V by 3 bases; bases with no gene match: 8. The V gene's germline CDR1 is SGHDT and CDR2 YYEEEE. The CDR3 DNA reads as TGTGCCAGCAGCTCCGGGACAGGGACGAGGGGCTACACCTTC. It is translated as CASSSGTGTRGYTF.

The chain is built from TRBV7-9 and TRBJ1-5; maybe TRBD1 (5 bases). Germline CDR1 SEHNR, CDR2 FQNEAQ (reference sequence). Deletions cut 3 bases from V and 4 bases from J, with 13 bases between. The CDR3 totals 15 residues. CDR3 nucleotide sequence: TGTGCCAGCAGCTTGGGACTACAGATAAATCAGCCCCAGCATTTT. Translated: CASSLGLQINQPQHF.

This chain connects TRBV4-2 to TRBJ2-7, with TRBD2 as a possible D gene (5 bases). This CDR3 spans 13 amino acids. Germline V CDR1 and CDR2: LGHNA, YNFKEQ. V was clipped by 4 bases and J by 3 bases, with 10 bases between them. CDR3 residues: CASSLSGFYEQYF. The CDR3 nucleotides read TGTGCCAGCAGCCTCAGCGGCTTCTACGAGCAGTACTTC.

This clone was found a few times. The chain is built from TRBV7-3 and TRBJ2-1, with TRBD2 matching over 9 bases. V gave up 1 base and J gave up 8 bases; unmatched junction bases: 9. Germline loops: CDR1 SGHTA, CDR2 FQGTGA. There are 16 residues in the CDR3. The CDR3: CASSLILSGGIHEQFF. CDR3 sequence (DNA): TGTGCCAGCAGCTTAATTCTCAGCGGGGGGATACATGAGCAGTTCTTC.

With regard to this clone: The same CDR3 also results from other DNA sequences found in this sample. V gene TRBV7-9 combines with J gene TRBJ2-6; perhaps TRBD1 as D (5 bases). The germline V and J ends were trimmed by 5 bases and 0 bases, with 14 bases remaining between them. The V gene's germline CDR1 is SEHNR and CDR2 FQNEAQ (reference sequence). This CDR3 spans 17 amino acids. CDR3 nucleotides: TGTGCCAGCAGCCCGCCCAGACAGTCCTCTGGGGCCAACGTCCTGACTTTC. This translates into CASSPPRQSSGANVLTF.

The chain is built from TRBV5-1 and TRBJ1-1; no definite D call. CDR1 is SGHRS, CDR2 YFSETQ, per germline. The CDR3 is 17 residues long. V was pared by 0 bases and J by 0 bases, with 15 bases between. CDR3 loop: CASSLVFDGIMNTEAFF. As DNA, the CDR3 is TGCGCCAGCAGCTTGGTCTTTGACGGGATAATGAACACTGAAGCTTTCTTT.

This chain uses TRBV9 with TRBJ1-2, with TRBD1 matching 11 bases. Germline trimming cut 4 bases from V and 7 bases from J; bases unmatched to any gene: 12. There are 16 residues in the CDR3. Germline V gene data show CDR1 as SGDLS and CDR2 as YYNGEE. CDR3 coding DNA: TGTGCCAGCAGCCCAGACTGGACAGGGGGCAGGCGTGGCTACACCTTC. This codes for CASSPDWTGGRRGYTF.

The V gene is TRBV19, the J gene TRBJ1-2; D is undetermined. The germline V gene has CDR1 LNHDA and CDR2 SQIVND (reference sequence). The V end lost 2 bases, the J end lost 5 bases, and 6 bases lay between the germline ends. The CDR3 is 12 residues long. DNA of the CDR3: TGTGCCAGTAGTATATCCACTTATGGCTACACCTTC. This sequence encodes CASSISTYGYTF.

This rearrangement joins TRBV6-1 to TRBJ2-7; 10 bases line up with TRBD1. Trimming cost V 4 bases and J 1 base; bases outside gene matches: 7. The CDR3 runs 16 residues. Germline V lookup: CDR1 MNHNS, CDR2 SASEGT. CDR3 amino acids: CASSVGTGVLSYEQYF. The CDR3 coding sequence is TGTGCCAGCAGTGTAGGGACAGGGGTGCTATCCTACGAGCAGTACTTC.

This chain uses TRBV6-5 with TRBJ2-4; maybe TRBD2 (5 bases). Per germline, CDR1 MNHEY and CDR2 SVGAGI. The CDR3 is 16 residues long. V lost 2 bases, J lost 3 bases, and 14 bases lay in between. CDR3 amino acids: CASSYRALGSKNIQYF. For the CDR3, the DNA is TGTGCCAGCAGTTACCGGGCCCTTGGGAGCAAAAACATTCAGTACTTC.